Described below is a single T cell receptor beta chain sequence and its context. Its antigen specificity is not known. The record has no base qualities; no much larger clone is one base away. This specimen comes from a study of T cells after somatic rescue of genetic block (dated by TCRdb to 2018 to 2020). Concerning the study at large: What the study looked at was long-term robustness, specifically in a T-cell system that came about through somatic rescue of a genetic block in T-cell development.

The library was generated by the immunoSEQ multiplex PCR assay. Entries here come from immuneACCESS through TCRdb and include only in-frame sequences with V and J called. Some clones fail to appear in such tables; in the studies checked, an unresolved V gene covers under half of the shortfall, and the cause of the remainder is unknown. The sample contains approximately 14,000 clones, roughly three quarters of them found a single time. 27% of the sample belongs to the ten largest clones. Including cysteine and phenylalanine, the CDR3 has 15 amino acids. CDR3 DNA only is kept here, 45 bases in frame from base 1. The germline V gene supplies CDR1 MGHRA and CDR2 YSYEKL. V gives up 1 base and J gives up 4 bases, and the segment between their germline ends measures 13 bases.

Sequencing was carried out using peripheral blood mononuclear cells (PBMCs). This TCR came from a young man. Recombination joined TRBV4-1 with TRBJ2-5; the D match is possibly TRBD1 or TRBD2, with 5 bases aligned in each. The CDR3 has the sequence CASSQGGLSRETQYF. The nucleotide sequence is given as TGCGCCAGCAGCCAAGGGGGGTTAAGCAGAGAGACCCAGTACTTC.